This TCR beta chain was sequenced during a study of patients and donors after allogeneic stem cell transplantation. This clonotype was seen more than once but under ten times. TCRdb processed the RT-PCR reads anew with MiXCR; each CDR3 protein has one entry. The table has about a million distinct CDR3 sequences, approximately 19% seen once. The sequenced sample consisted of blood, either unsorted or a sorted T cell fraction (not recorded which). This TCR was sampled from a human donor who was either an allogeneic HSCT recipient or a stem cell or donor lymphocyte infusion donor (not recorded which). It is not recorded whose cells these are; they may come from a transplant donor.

CDR3 loop: CASSYGLASGNEQFF. The CDR3 DNA follows: TGTGCCAGCAGTTACGGACTAGCCAGTGGTAATGAGCAGTTCTTC. The chain uses TRBV6-5 and TRBJ2-1, with 8 bases matching TRBD2. The CDR3 sequence is 15 residues long. CDR1 MNHEY and CDR2 SVGAGI come from the germline V gene. After removal of 2 bases from V and 7 bases from J, the junction contained 7 bases not matched to a gene.